The 20 T cell receptor beta chains presented below share a single source sample, sequenced in a study of blood T cell repertoires in COVID-19. Produced via immunoSEQ multiplex PCR; TCRdb's table is partial and in-frame only. Found here are around 69,000 clones, more than 80% of them singletons; the top ten hold 20% to 25%. Source material: peripheral blood. These receptors all come from a woman between 70 and 85 years old with acute or convalescent COVID-19.

V usage is TRBV2 and J usage is TRBJ1-5, with 8 bases matching TRBD1. Germline V lookup: CDR1 SNHLY, CDR2 FYNNEI. The V and J ends lost 0 bases and 0 bases, in that order; junction bases with no gene match: 10. CDR3 length: 19 residues. CDR3: CASSEARTGSIFSNQPQHF. CDR3 in DNA: TGTGCCAGCAGTGAAGCGCGGACAGGGAGTATATTTAGCAATCAGCCCCAGCATTTT.

The rearrangement joins TRBV1 to TRBJ2-1; TRBD2, as called in the table, went unchecked against the DNA. TRBV1 is assigned pseudogene status. The CDR3 consists of 17 residues. CDR3 nucleotide sequence: TGCACCAGCAGCAGGGTCTTTAGCGGGAGCGTGTACAATGAGCAGTTCTTC. Encoded protein: CTSSRVFSGSVYNEQFF.

The V and J genes are TRBV9 and TRBJ1-2; D is undetermined. V was clipped by 4 bases and J by 4 bases, with 11 bases between them. Looked up from germline, CDR1 is SGDLS and CDR2 is YYNGEE. This CDR3 is 13 amino acids long. The chain's CDR3 is CASSSAGLYGYTF. CDR3 bases: TGTGCCAGCAGCTCGGCAGGCCTCTATGGCTACACCTTC.

This rearrangement joins TRBV6-5 to TRBJ2-7; D may be TRBD2 (6 bases). The germline V gene encodes CDR1 MNHEY and CDR2 SVGAGI. The CDR3 is made up of 13 amino acids. The ends were cut back, 6 bases at V and 4 bases at J, with 13 bases in the middle. In DNA, the CDR3 is TGTGCCAGCAGCCCATTGACTAGTTACGAGCAGTACTTC. Translation: CASSPLTSYEQYF.

The chain couples TRBV14 to TRBJ2-1, with 11 nucleotides matching TRBD1. The trim removed 3 bases at V and 4 bases at J, leaving 5 bases unmatched. Germline lookup yields CDR1 SGHDN and CDR2 FVKESK. The CDR3 runs to 16 residues. The CDR3, as DNA: TGTGCCAGCAGCCAGACTGGACAGGGGGCTTACAATGAGCAGTTCTTC. This encodes CASSQTGQGAYNEQFF. The full variable domain, its missing parts supplied by reference TRBV14 and TRBJ2-1, is EAGVTQFPSHSVIEKGQTVTLRCDPISGHDNLYWYRRVMGKEIKFLLHFVKESKQDESGMPNNRFLAERTGGTYSTLKVQPAELEDSGVYFCASSQTGQGAYNEQFFGPGTRLTVL.

For the CDR3, the DNA is TGTGCCAGCAGTTTAGGGACAGGGGGTAACTATGGCTACACCTTC. Translating it yields CASSLGTGGNYGYTF. This rearrangement joins TRBV28 to TRBJ1-2, with 11 bases aligning to TRBD1. This CDR3 region has 15 residues. Per the germline V gene, CDR1 is MDHEN and CDR2 is SYDVKM. V shed 2 bases, J shed 1 base, and the junction held 0 bases outside the gene matches.

The sample holds one count of this clone. This sequence joins TRBV4-2 and TRBJ1-1; D unresolved. The V end lost 1 base, the J end lost 10 bases, and 16 bases lay between the germline ends. The CDR3 extends over 14 amino acids. Germline V gene lookup returns CDR1 LGHNA and CDR2 YNFKEQ. The chain's CDR3 is CASSQGADREGAFF. For the CDR3, the DNA is TGTGCCAGCAGCCAAGGAGCCGACCGTGAGGGAGCTTTCTTT.

The chain recombines TRBV7-9 with TRBJ1-6, with a possible D match to TRBD1 (5 bases). This CDR3 comprises 14 residues. The V end lost 8 bases, the J end lost 6 bases, and 14 bases lay between the germline ends. Germline CDR1 is SEHNR and CDR2 is FQNEAQ (reference sequence). In DNA form, the CDR3 reads TGTGCCAGCTCCACGGAGGGGTCTAATTCACCCCTCCACTTT. This sequence encodes CASSTEGSNSPLHF.

The V and J genes are TRBV7-6 and TRBJ2-2; D is perhaps TRBD1 (5 bases). V lost 2 bases and J lost 0, with 7 bases in between. This CDR3 region has 15 residues. CDR1 is SGHVS and CDR2 is FNYEAQ in the germline V gene. CDR3 loop: CASSLSQANTGELFF. Written as DNA, the CDR3 is TGTGCCAGCAGCTTATCACAGGCGAACACCGGGGAGCTGTTTTTT.

V is TRBV28 and J is TRBJ1-1; D unresolved. The CDR3 is 12 residues long. The germline gives CDR1 MDHEN, CDR2 SYDVKM. Trimming removed 7 bases at V and 1 base at J, with 7 bases between. As DNA, the CDR3 is TGTGCCAGCATGTCACAGAACACTGAAGCTTTCTTT. This codes for CASMSQNTEAFF.

This clone has more than one count but fewer than ten. The chain employs TRBV2 and TRBJ1-5, with D possibly TRBD1 on 5 matching bases. CDR1 is SNHLY, CDR2 FYNNEI, per germline. Trimming cost V 4 bases and J 0 bases, with 10 bases left between them. CDR3 length: 15 residues. The CDR3 DNA reads TGTGCCAGCAGTGCGGGACTGTATAGCAATCAGCCCCAGCATTTT. Its protein is CASSAGLYSNQPQHF.

There are a few counts of this clone. V gene TRBV18 combines with J gene TRBJ2-7; TRBD2 agrees at 7 bases. Germline V CDR1 and CDR2: KGHSH, LQKENI. This CDR3 is built from 15 residues. The ends lost 6 bases at V and 1 base at J; junction bases unmatched: 9. The CDR3, as DNA: TGTGCCAGCTCCCCGGCGGGGGTGGGGTCCTACGAGCAGTACTTC. Residues: CASSPAGVGSYEQYF.

CDR3 coding DNA: TGTGCCAGTAAAACGACAGGGGGCGCACTCGGGGAGCTGTTTTTT. Its protein product is CASKTTGGALGELFF. The chain carries TRBV19 and TRBJ2-2, with 10 bases lining up with TRBD1. Trimming cost V 7 bases and J 7 bases; bases outside gene matches: 9. The CDR3 loop spans 15 amino acids. Looked up from germline, CDR1 is LNHDA and CDR2 is SQIVND (reference sequence).

The rearrangement links TRBV5-4 to TRBJ2-7, with 7 bases identical to TRBD1. CDR1 and CDR2 (germline): SGHNT, YYREEE (reference sequence). This CDR3 is built from 13 residues. V lost 4 bases, J lost 3 bases, and 4 bases stayed unmatched. Here the CDR3 reads CASSPRQGYEQYF. The DNA of the CDR3 is TGTGCCAGCAGCCCCCGACAGGGCTACGAGCAGTACTTC.

V usage is TRBV5-6 and J usage is TRBJ1-1; TRBD1 might be the D (6 bases). The V and J ends lost 4 bases and 7 bases respectively, with 23 bases between them. In germline, CDR1 is SGHDT, CDR2 YYEEEE. The length of the CDR3 is 16 residues. The CDR3 DNA sequence: TGTGCCAGCAGCCCCCCCCGAGCAGTAAGGGGGAATGAAGCTTTCTTT. This sequence encodes CASSPPRAVRGNEAFF.

This clone was seen only once. V is TRBV6-6 and J is TRBJ1-3; TRBD1 matches at 8 bases. CDR1 MNHNY and CDR2 SVGAGI come from the germline V gene (reference sequence). The CDR3 totals 18 residues. The V and J ends lost 5 bases and 0 bases, in that order; junction bases with no gene match: 12. CDR3: CASSRYGQGRNSGNTIYF. The CDR3 DNA follows: TGTGCCAGCAGTCGATATGGACAGGGTAGAAACTCTGGAAACACCATATATTTT.

The chain employs TRBV27 and TRBJ2-7, with 12 bases matching TRBD2. CDR3 length equals 15 residues. V dropped 4 bases and J dropped 6; count of bases not matched to a gene: 7. The germline V gene has CDR1 MNHEY and CDR2 SMNVEV (reference sequence). CDR3 sequence (DNA): TGTGCCAGCAGTTCACTAGCGGGAGGAAGGGGCGAGCAGTACTTC. Translating it yields CASSSLAGGRGEQYF.

The chain couples TRBV19 to TRBJ1-2; weak D call: TRBD1 (6 bases). The germline V and J ends were trimmed by 5 bases and 2 bases, with 15 bases remaining between them. This CDR3 is built from 15 residues. Germline loops: CDR1 LNHDA, CDR2 SQIVND (reference sequence). The CDR3 DNA reads as TGTGCCAGTAGTCCTCATTCGACAGGCAACTATGGCTACACCTTC. Its protein is CASSPHSTGNYGYTF.

The chain combines TRBV11-2 with TRBJ1-5, with 7 nucleotides matching TRBD1. Unmatched junction bases numbered 2, after V lost 3 bases and J lost 0 bases. Germline CDR1 and CDR2: SGHAT and FQNNGV. This CDR3 region has 15 residues. The CDR3 is CASSFDRVSNQPQHF. For the CDR3, the DNA is TGTGCCAGCAGCTTTGACAGGGTTAGCAATCAGCCCCAGCATTTT.

This chain joins TRBV6-6 and TRBJ2-7, with 8 bases aligning to TRBD1. The trim removed 5 bases at V and 3 bases at J, leaving 9 bases unmatched. Germline lookup yields CDR1 MNHNY and CDR2 SVGAGI (reference sequence). The CDR3 loop spans 15 amino acids. The DNA of the CDR3 is TGTGCCAGCAGTGCTGGACAGGGTGTTCGCTACGAGCAGTACTTC. This codes for CASSAGQGVRYEQYF.